These T cell receptor beta chains were read from a single sample in a study of T cell repertoires in cytomegalovirus infection. Their antigens remain unidentified. MiXCR, applied by TCRdb to the reads, yields one record per CDR3 protein. The data show a few hundred thousand distinct CDR3 sequences, 35% to 50% seen once. The sequencing here drew on cultured PBMCs, taken from culture after CMV antigen stimulation. The receptors derive from a human donor in good health (CMV status not recorded). Some clones in this sample may be carry-over from other donors' samples. The CDR3 runs from the conserved cysteine through the conserved F or W. The D gene is left open where the match is weak. Where a row states a size, it is once, few, many or the class of an expanded clone; other rows omit it.

>TRBJ1-5|TRBV19|-|few
CASSKWSGSNQPQHF
TGTGCCAGTAGTAAGTGGTCCGGGAGCAATCAGCCCCAGCATTTT
>TRBJ1-4|TRBV6-2/TRBV6-3|-|-
CASSPRTPVGEKLFF
TGTGCCAGCAGCCCTCGAACGCCGGTTGGAGAAAAACTGTTTTTT
>TRBJ2-7|TRBV11-2|-|once
CASSLVLRTSPSREQYF
TGTGCCAGCAGCTTAGTGCTACGGACCAGCCCCTCTAGGGAGCAGTACTTC
>TRBJ2-7|TRBV6-6|-|-
CASSPPTPYEQYF
TGTGCCAGCAGCCCCCCGACCCCCTACGAGCAGTACTTC
>TRBJ2-5|TRBV28|TRBD1|-
CASSINRGLIETQYF
TGTGCCAGCAGTATCAACAGGGGGCTAATCGAGACCCAGTACTTC
>TRBJ1-3|TRBV15|TRBD1|-
CATTRDSLSSGNTIYF
TGTGCCACCACCCGGGACAGCTTGAGCTCTGGAAACACCATATATTTT
>TRBJ2-3|TRBV7-2|TRBD2|-
CASTPGLAFDTQYF
TGTGCCAGCACCCCCGGACTAGCGTTTGATACGCAGTATTTT
>TRBJ1-2|TRBV19|-|-
CASSPSRLTDFYGYTF
TGTGCCAGTAGTCCGTCCCGGTTAACAGATTTCTATGGCTACACCTTC
>TRBJ2-3|TRBV11-1|-|-
CASSLTGPDTQYF
TGTGCCAGCAGCTTAACAGGGCCAGATACGCAGTATTTT
>TRBJ2-1|TRBV4-1|TRBD2|-
CASSQAGLAGRNEQFF
TGCGCCAGCAGCCAAGCGGGACTAGCGGGCAGAAATGAGCAGTTCTTC
>TRBJ1-4|TRBV15|-|-
CATSREAGTNEKLFF
TGTGCCACCAGCAGAGAGGCAGGGACTAATGAAAAACTGTTTTTT
>TRBJ2-2|TRBV10-3|-|-
CAIPVRNTGELFF
TGTGCCATCCCGGTCAGGAACACCGGGGAGCTGTTTTTT
>TRBJ2-1|TRBV6-2/TRBV6-3|TRBD2|-
CASSPPGTSIHNEQFF
TGTGCCAGCAGTCCCCCCGGGACTAGCATCCATAATGAGCAGTTCTTC
>TRBJ1-1|TRBV7-2|-|many
CASSFRANTEAFF
TGTGCCAGCAGCTTCAGGGCCAACACTGAAGCTTTCTTT
>TRBJ1-4|TRBV7-8|TRBD1|-
CASRPNRGRNEKLFF
TGTGCCAGCAGGCCGAACAGGGGCCGCAATGAAAAACTGTTTTTT
>TRBJ1-3|TRBV7-9|TRBD1|-
CASSLTGDGGNTIFF
TGTGCCAGCAGCTTAACAGGGGATGGAGGAAACACCATATTTTTT
>TRBJ2-3|TRBV6-2/TRBV6-3|-|-
CASQFASLPTQYF
TGTGCCAGCCAGTTCGCTAGCCTTCCGACGCAGTATTTT
>TRBJ1-2|TRBV20-1|-|-
CSAVRDSTNYGYTF
TGCAGTGCTGTTCGGGACTCAACTAACTATGGCTACACCTTC
>TRBJ2-7|TRBV19|-|-
CASSPNFSQRPYEQYF
TGTGCCAGTAGTCCCAACTTCTCCCAGCGGCCTTACGAGCAGTACTTC
>TRBJ2-1|TRBV12-3/TRBV12-4|-|-
CASSLGGTVNEQFF
TGTGCCAGCTCCCTGGGCGGCACCGTCAATGAGCAGTTCTTC
>TRBJ2-1|TRBV11-2|-|-
CASSLLVHSSYNEQFF
TGTGCCAGCAGCTTACTAGTTCATAGCTCCTACAATGAGCAGTTCTTC
>TRBJ2-6|TRBV4-2|-|few
CASSQNRFSKSSGANVLTF
TGTGCCAGCAGCCAAAATCGGTTCAGTAAGTCCTCTGGGGCCAACGTCCTGACTTTC
>TRBJ1-2|TRBV7-8|-|-
CASSLTRWGGNYGYTF
TGTGCCAGCAGCTTAACCCGCTGGGGGGGTAACTATGGCTACACCTTC